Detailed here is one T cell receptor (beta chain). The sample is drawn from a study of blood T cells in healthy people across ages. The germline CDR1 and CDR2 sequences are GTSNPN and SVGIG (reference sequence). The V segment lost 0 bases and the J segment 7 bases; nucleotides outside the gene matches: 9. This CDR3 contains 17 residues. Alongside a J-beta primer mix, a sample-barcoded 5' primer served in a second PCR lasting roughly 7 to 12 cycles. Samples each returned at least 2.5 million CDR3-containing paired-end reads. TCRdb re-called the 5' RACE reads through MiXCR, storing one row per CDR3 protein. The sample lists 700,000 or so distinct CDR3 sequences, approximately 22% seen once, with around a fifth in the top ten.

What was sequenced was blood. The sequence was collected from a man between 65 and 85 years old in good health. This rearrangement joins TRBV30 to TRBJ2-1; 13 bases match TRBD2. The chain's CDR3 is CAWSVLRTSGSYNEQFF. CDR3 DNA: TGTGCCTGGAGTGTCCTAAGGACTAGCGGGAGTTATAATGAGCAGTTCTTC.